This T cell receptor beta chain was sequenced in a study of molecular identifiers for immune sequencing clone quantification. As previously described, bulk TCR libraries were made using listed TCR primers. Via MiXCR, TCRdb re-called the PCR reads, giving one row per CDR3 protein. The sample has about half a million distinct CDR3 sequences, approximately 25% seen once. This clonotype was counted only a few times. The antigen is undetermined. Points from the study as a whole: Clonotypes surpassing 20 RNA copies contained over 97% of effector molecules, versus under 1% in naive cells. Researchers reportedly could pick up spiked Jurkat TCR RNA from one cell mixed into over 900,000 naive cells. Clone sizes could be underestimated for highly expanded clones when identical TCR molecules share a barcode.

Germline loops: CDR1 DFQATT, CDR2 SNEGSKA (reference sequence). The ends were cut back, 6 bases at V and 1 base at J, with 16 bases in the middle. The CDR3 extends over 14 amino acids. The sample consisted of naive CD8+ T cells from blood, with Jurkat cell RNA spiked in. Subset given: FACS-sorted CD8+CD4-CCR7+CD45RA+ naive T cells. This chain uses TRBV20-1 with TRBJ2-7, with a weak D call TRBD1 (6 bases). The sequence was obtained from a human donor in good health. Some libraries in this study had Jurkat cell RNA spiked in. In nucleotides, the CDR3 is TGCAGTGCCCCGGGACACACCCTGTCCTACGAGCAGTACTTC. Encoded protein: CSAPGHTLSYEQYF.